The 11 T cell receptor beta chains below come from one sample, sequenced in a study of CD8 T cells in Susac syndrome. A quantity of about 0.5 to 1 ug RNA underwent reverse transcription using random hexamers. TCRdb redid the calling of the immunoSEQ multiplex PCR reads with MiXCR, one entry per CDR3 protein. The table includes roughly 200,000 distinct CDR3 sequences, 80% to 95% detected once. Source material: CD4+ T cells from PBMCs. These receptors all stem from a human donor in good health.

This rearrangement joins TRBV6-6 to TRBJ2-1, with D maybe TRBD1 (7 bases). The CDR3 covers 13 residues. CDR1 and CDR2 from the germline V gene are MNHNY and SVGAGI (reference sequence). V was shortened by 6 bases and J by 6 bases, with 12 bases between the two germline ends. This CDR3 is CASSQGGFNEQFF. The CDR3 DNA follows: TGTGCCAGCAGCCAGGGGGGCTTCAATGAGCAGTTCTTC.

The chain carries TRBV25-1 and TRBJ1-5; D is perhaps TRBD1 (6 bases). Between the trimmed V and J ends, which lost 8 bases and 5 bases, there was a span of 10 bases. This CDR3 has 12 residues. The V gene's germline CDR1 is MGHDK and CDR2 SYGVNS. The CDR3 nucleotides are TGTGCCAGCGCCCAGGGGTATCAGCCCCAGCATTTT. Translation gives CASAQGYQPQHF.

This chain joins TRBV3-1 and TRBJ2-5, with TRBD2 matching over 9 bases. V gave up 4 bases and J gave up 1 base; unmatched junction bases: 7. Per germline, CDR1 LGHDT and CDR2 YNNKEL (reference sequence). The CDR3 length is 16 residues. As DNA, the CDR3 is TGTGCCAGCAGCCTATCAGGAGCGGGGGGCCAAGAGACCCAGTACTTC. Translation: CASSLSGAGGQETQYF.

J is TRBJ2-7 and V is TRBV2; the D gene could be TRBD1 or TRBD2 (5 bases each). This CDR3 spans 15 amino acids. Trimming cost V 8 bases and J 0 bases, with 17 bases left between them. Germline V lookup: CDR1 SNHLY, CDR2 FYNNEI. The CDR3 sequence: CASALWAGSSYEQYF. Written as DNA, the CDR3 is TGTGCCAGCGCACTTTGGGCAGGGAGCTCCTACGAGCAGTACTTC.

CDR3 in amino acids: CASSYSGLADNEQFF. CDR3 DNA: TGTGCCAGCAGTTACTCAGGACTAGCGGACAATGAGCAGTTCTTC. The genes are TRBV6-2 or TRBV6-3 and TRBJ2-1; 10 positions match TRBD2. Germline assignment: CDR1 MNHEY and CDR2 SVGEGT. Trimming cost V 0 bases and J 5 bases; bases outside gene matches: 1. CDR3 length equals 15 residues.

The V call is TRBV5-1, the J call TRBJ1-3; 9 bases fit TRBD1. Unmatched junction bases numbered 4, after V lost 3 bases and J lost 6 bases. CDR3 length equals 14 residues. Per germline, CDR1 SGHRS and CDR2 YFSETQ. DNA for the CDR3: TGCGCCAGCAGCTCCCGGACAGGGGTAAACACCATATATTTT. Encoded protein: CASSSRTGVNTIYF.

V and J are TRBV2 and TRBJ2-5; D not certain. Germline V CDR1 and CDR2: SNHLY, FYNNEI. CDR3 length: 14 residues. With 5 bases removed from V and 7 bases from J, the gap between germline ends came to 17 bases. This chain's CDR3 is CASSQDPSVGTQYF. The CDR3, as DNA: TGTGCCAGCAGTCAAGACCCCTCGGTAGGGACCCAGTACTTC. The complete variable domain, with remaining parts taken from reference TRBV2 and TRBJ2-5, reads EPEVTQTPSHQVTQMGQEVILRCVPISNHLYFYWYRQILGQKVEFLVSFYNNEISEKSEIFDDQFSVERPDGSNFTLKIRSTKLEDSAMYFCASSQDPSVGTQYFGPGTRLLVL.

The chain uses TRBV7-2 and TRBJ2-7, with TRBD1 identical over 7 bases. CDR3 length: 14 amino acids. V was pared by 5 bases and J by 6 bases, with 10 bases of the junction left unmatched. Germline V gives CDR1 SGHTA, CDR2 FQGNSA. CDR3 sequence (DNA): TGTGCCAGCAGCCCCGATACCGACAGGGCCGAGCAGTACTTC. This gives the protein CASSPDTDRAEQYF.

This clonotype was counted a single time. The genes are TRBV14 and TRBJ1-3, with 8 bases lining up with TRBD1. V lost 4 bases to trimming and J lost 0 bases; unmatched junction nucleotides: 8. This CDR3 spans 17 amino acids. The germline V gene has CDR1 SGHDN and CDR2 FVKESK. The CDR3 bases are TGTGCCAGCAGCCCCATCGGGACAGGTCTCTCTGGAAACACCATATATTTT. Encoded protein: CASSPIGTGLSGNTIYF.

V gene TRBV27 combines with J gene TRBJ2-7, with D perhaps matching TRBD2 (6 bases). The CDR3 runs to 12 residues. Trimming left V 10 bases short and J 4 bases short, with 14 bases between. CDR1 is MNHEY, CDR2 SMNVEV, per germline (reference sequence). The CDR3 sequence is CATGRDIYEQYF. DNA for the CDR3: TGTGCCACCGGGAGAGACATTTACGAGCAGTACTTC.

V gene TRBV20-1 combines with J gene TRBJ1-5; tentative D call: TRBD1 (6 bases). CDR1 and CDR2 from the germline V gene are DFQATT and SNEGSKA (reference sequence). V lost 4 bases and J 7 bases, leaving 14 bases between the germline ends. There are 13 residues in the CDR3. Written as DNA, the CDR3 is TGCAGTGCTACCGTGCCACAGGGACAGCCCCAGCATTTT. Translated: CSATVPQGQPQHF.